This TCR beta chain was sequenced in a study of blood T cell repertoires in COVID-19. Germline-derived CDR1 and CDR2 are SGHTA and FQGNSA. Trimming cost V 0 bases and J 6 bases, with 11 bases left between them. The CDR3 sequence is 14 residues long. Libraries were prepared by immunoSEQ multiplex PCR; TCRdb keeps only in-frame clonotypes and omits some of them. The table has 350,000 or so clones, more than 70% seen once. Source material: PBMCs or T cells enriched from blood (not recorded which). This TCR was sampled from a woman in her twenties or thirties who had been exposed to COVID-19. V usage is TRBV7-2 and J usage is TRBJ1-1; possibly TRBD1 for D (5 bases). This CDR3 is CASSLARGTAEAFF. The DNA of the CDR3 is TGTGCCAGCAGCTTAGCGCGGGGGACGGCTGAAGCTTTCTTT.